A single sample gave rise to the 24 T cell receptor beta chains below, sequenced in a study of human T cells and chemical hapten exposure. Time point meaning: patch test 3, about 24 weeks after DPC sensitization. Treatment: therapeutic diphenylcyclopropenone sensitization with weekly scalp DPC. TCRdb redid the calling of the RACE reads with MiXCR, one entry per CDR3 protein. This table has 99,000 or so distinct CDR3 sequences, 34% appearing once. The sample here was whole blood, taken in connection with sensitization to the hapten diphenylcyclopropenone (DPC). These receptor sequences come from a man aged 40-49 years with alopecia areata. Some clones in this sample may be carry-over from other donors' samples.

This clonotype was detected a few times. The chain has TRBV2 and TRBJ1-5; 7 bases match TRBD1. The CDR3 consists of 14 residues. V dropped 9 bases and J dropped 4; count of bases not matched to a gene: 9. Germline V CDR1 and CDR2: SNHLY, FYNNEI. This CDR3 reads CASGQESGNQPQHF. CDR3 bases: TGTGCCAGTGGACAGGAGTCCGGGAATCAGCCCCAGCATTTT.

In this sample, this clonotype turned up a few times. This rearrangement joins TRBV11-2 to TRBJ2-1, with 10 bases aligning to TRBD1. V trimming: 1 base; J trimming: 6 bases; junction bases outside the gene matches: 9. This CDR3 region has 17 residues. Germline V lookup: CDR1 SGHAT, CDR2 FQNNGV. The CDR3 loop reads CASSLGPTGGSSNEQFF. The CDR3 DNA sequence: TGTGCCAGCAGCTTAGGGCCGACAGGGGGCTCGTCCAATGAGCAGTTCTTC.

This clonotype was detected ten times or more. The junction shows a germline mismatch at one end, possibly a read error. This chain joins TRBV12-3 or TRBV12-4 and TRBJ2-3; TRBD2 matches at 10 bases. This CDR3 has 14 amino acids. CDR3 residues: CASSLAGDTDTQYF. Written as DNA, the CDR3 is TGTGCCAGCAGTCTAGCGGGGGACACAGATACGCAGTATTTT.

The chain has TRBV7-2 and TRBJ2-6; D not certain. This CDR3 spans 14 amino acids. CDR1 is SGHTA and CDR2 is FQGNSA in the germline V gene. V lost 6 bases and J 0 bases, leaving 6 bases between the germline ends. CDR3 loop: CASRFNSGANVLTF. CDR3 coding DNA: TGTGCCAGCAGGTTCAACTCTGGGGCCAACGTCCTGACTTTC.

The V gene is TRBV7-2, the J gene TRBJ2-4, with D uncertain. The V gene lost 0 bases and the J gene lost 2 bases, with 11 bases spanning the gap. This CDR3 has 16 amino acids. Germline loops: CDR1 SGHTA, CDR2 FQGNSA. The CDR3 here is CASSLALSFTKNIQYF. CDR3 nucleotide sequence: TGTGCCAGCAGCTTAGCGTTAAGTTTTACCAAAAACATTCAGTACTTC.

This clonotype was picked up one time. The genes are TRBV21-1 and TRBJ2-7; TRBD1 reflects the table's D call only, with no check against the DNA. TRBV21-1 counts as a pseudogene. CDR3 length equals 19 residues. CDR3 sequence (DNA): TGTGCCAGCAGCAAGGTCCCGACTACGGGGGTTGGCGTCACCTACGAGCAGTACTTC. It yields the protein CASSKVPTTGVGVTYEQYF.

V is TRBV27 and J is TRBJ1-2; no definite D call. Per germline, CDR1 MNHEY and CDR2 SMNVEV (reference sequence). The CDR3 runs to 13 residues. V was clipped by 3 bases and J by 2 bases, with 7 bases between them. CDR3 bases: TGTGCCAGCAGTTTGGACGGGAACTATGGCTACACCTTC. Residues: CASSLDGNYGYTF.

The genes are TRBV21-1 and TRBJ1-5. TRBV21-1 is a pseudogene locus. The CDR3 totals 16 residues. The CDR3 loop is CASTEAGLVCNQPQHF. The CDR3 nucleotides are TGTGCCAGCACCGAAGCAGGTTTAGTATGCAATCAGCCCCAGCATTTT.

V and J are TRBV20-1 and TRBJ1-5; D not certain. This CDR3 has 14 residues. In germline, CDR1 is DFQATT, CDR2 SNEGSKA (reference sequence). V lost 0 bases, J lost 3 bases, and 9 bases lay in between. In nucleotides, the CDR3 is TGCAGTGCTAGAGAGCCTTTCCCCAATCAGCCCCAGCATTTT. Encoded protein: CSAREPFPNQPQHF.

This CDR3 is CASSQDSPWTGEDYGYTF. In nucleotides, the CDR3 is TGTGCCAGCAGCCAAGATTCCCCCTGGACAGGGGAGGACTATGGCTACACCTTC. This rearrangement joins TRBV14 to TRBJ1-2; 9 nucleotides line up with TRBD1. V was pared by 0 bases and J by 3 bases, with 11 bases of the junction left unmatched. The CDR3 runs to 18 residues. Per germline, CDR1 SGHDN and CDR2 FVKESK.

This clonotype was picked up a small number of times. The chain couples TRBV6-5 to TRBJ2-5; D unresolved. V lost 0 bases, J lost 4 bases, and 9 bases lay in between. Germline-derived CDR1 and CDR2 are MNHEY and SVGAGI. CDR3 length equals 14 residues. CDR3 loop: CASSYSIEGETQYF. As DNA, the CDR3 is TGTGCCAGCAGTTACTCGATAGAAGGAGAGACCCAGTACTTC.

The chain has TRBV2 and TRBJ1-1; no clear D gene. CDR1 is SNHLY, CDR2 FYNNEI, per germline. V gave up 7 bases and J gave up 1 base, with 10 bases separating them. This CDR3 has 13 amino acids. CDR3 region: CASTHTWNTEAFF. As DNA, the CDR3 is TGTGCCAGCACCCACACGTGGAACACTGAAGCTTTCTTT.

This clonotype was observed a few times. The chain employs TRBV20-1 and TRBJ2-1; 7 nucleotides agree with TRBD2. With 4 bases clipped from V and 2 bases from J, the junction kept 8 bases outside the gene matches. Germline V CDR1 and CDR2: DFQATT, SNEGSKA (reference sequence). There are 15 residues in the CDR3. For the CDR3, the DNA is TGCAGTGCTATCCGGGACTACAACACCTACAATGAGCAGTTCTTC. Its protein is CSAIRDYNTYNEQFF.

The sample holds a few counts of this clonotype. This chain links TRBV5-1 with TRBJ2-6; D is undetermined. This CDR3 comprises 16 residues. The V gene's germline CDR1 is SGHRS and CDR2 YFSETQ. The germline V and J ends were trimmed by 0 bases and 4 bases, with 11 bases remaining between them. CDR3 loop: CASSLDIRPGANVLTF. The DNA for the CDR3 is TGCGCCAGCAGCTTGGATATAAGGCCCGGGGCCAACGTCCTGACTTTC.

The gene calls are TRBV28 and TRBJ2-5; no firm D call. Germline V gives CDR1 MDHEN, CDR2 SYDVKM. V was trimmed by 4 bases and J by 10 bases, leaving 13 bases between them. This CDR3 is 12 amino acids long. CDR3 residues: CASSSNAVHQYF. The CDR3 bases are TGTGCCAGCAGTTCTAATGCCGTACACCAGTACTTC.

V and J are TRBV6-2 or TRBV6-3 and TRBJ2-4, with a weak D call TRBD2 (5 bases). The CDR3 is 10 residues long. Germline-derived CDR1 and CDR2 are MNHEY and SVGEGT. Deletions cut 8 bases from V and 10 bases from J, with 9 bases between. CDR3 sequence (DNA): TGTGCCAGCCGGGGAACAATTCAGTACTTC. Translation: CASRGTIQYF.

The rearrangement uses TRBV12-3 or TRBV12-4 and TRBJ2-3; possible D gene TRBD1, 5 bases. The CDR3 runs to 11 residues. Deletions cut 6 bases from V and 6 bases from J, with 7 bases between. The CDR3 loop is CASSSGDTQYF. The DNA of the CDR3 is TGTGCCAGCAGCTCAGGGGATACGCAGTATTTT.

This clonotype occurred a few times. The gene calls are TRBV12-3 or TRBV12-4 and TRBJ2-3; the match to TRBD2 covers 10 bases. The V and J ends lost 4 bases and 5 bases, in that order; junction bases with no gene match: 12. The CDR3 length is 17 residues. CDR3 DNA: TGTGCCAGCAGTTGGGCCTCAACTAGCGGGATAAGAGATACGCAGTATTTT. It is translated as CASSWASTSGIRDTQYF.

This rearrangement joins TRBV4-3 to TRBJ2-7; D ambiguous. The CDR3 length is 14 residues. V gave up 0 bases and J gave up 7 bases, with 13 bases separating them. From germline, CDR1 is LGHNA and CDR2 YSLEER. The CDR3 region has the DNA TGCGCCAGCAGCCAAGATTCCTTTTCCTTAGAGCAGTACTTC. Its protein product is CASSQDSFSLEQYF.

This chain joins TRBV27 and TRBJ2-7; 10 bases align to TRBD2. Germline assignment: CDR1 MNHEY and CDR2 SMNVEV (reference sequence). The CDR3 runs 17 residues. J was trimmed by 7 bases and V by 6 bases; bases with no gene match: 18. The CDR3 here is CASSPTSGNGFLNEQYF. CDR3 DNA: TGTGCCAGCAGCCCTACTAGCGGGAATGGGTTCCTCAATGAGCAGTACTTC.

CDR3 DNA: TGTGCCACCAGGGGACAGAGCACAGATACGCAGTATTTT. This sequence encodes CATRGQSTDTQYF. The chain recombines TRBV24-1 with TRBJ2-3; TRBD1 aligns across 7 bases. CDR3 length equals 13 residues. The V segment lost 7 bases and the J segment 0 bases; nucleotides outside the gene matches: 0. CDR1 is KGHDR and CDR2 is SFDVKD in the germline V gene.

This clonotype was counted only a few times. The chain uses TRBV7-9 and TRBJ2-5; 7 bases align to TRBD2. CDR3 size: 18 residues. From germline, CDR1 is SEHNR and CDR2 FQNEAQ (reference sequence). J gave up 4 bases and V 1 base, and 15 bases lay outside the gene matches. The CDR3 is CASSLGDRPVKRGETQYF. CDR3 sequence (DNA): TGTGCCAGCAGCTTAGGAGATCGTCCCGTTAAGCGGGGAGAGACCCAGTACTTC.

The chain is built from TRBV3-1 and TRBJ2-3; TRBD2 agrees at 11 bases. The length of the CDR3 is 17 residues. V was clipped by 3 bases and J by 6 bases; unmatched bases: 11. In germline, CDR1 is LGHDT, CDR2 YNNKEL (reference sequence). In DNA form, the CDR3 reads TGTGCCAGCAGCCAGATTAGCGGGAGGGCCGGTGTGGATACGCAGTATTTT. Translation gives CASSQISGRAGVDTQYF.

Only a few counts were recorded for this clonotype. This chain uses TRBV18 with TRBJ1-3; 9 nucleotides match TRBD1. Per germline, CDR1 KGHSH and CDR2 LQKENI. V lost 3 bases and J lost 0; bases outside the gene matches: 6. CDR3 length equals 17 residues. CDR3 in DNA: TGTGCCAGCTCACCCCTTCGACAGGGGGACTCTGGAAACACCATATATTTT. It yields the protein CASSPLRQGDSGNTIYF.